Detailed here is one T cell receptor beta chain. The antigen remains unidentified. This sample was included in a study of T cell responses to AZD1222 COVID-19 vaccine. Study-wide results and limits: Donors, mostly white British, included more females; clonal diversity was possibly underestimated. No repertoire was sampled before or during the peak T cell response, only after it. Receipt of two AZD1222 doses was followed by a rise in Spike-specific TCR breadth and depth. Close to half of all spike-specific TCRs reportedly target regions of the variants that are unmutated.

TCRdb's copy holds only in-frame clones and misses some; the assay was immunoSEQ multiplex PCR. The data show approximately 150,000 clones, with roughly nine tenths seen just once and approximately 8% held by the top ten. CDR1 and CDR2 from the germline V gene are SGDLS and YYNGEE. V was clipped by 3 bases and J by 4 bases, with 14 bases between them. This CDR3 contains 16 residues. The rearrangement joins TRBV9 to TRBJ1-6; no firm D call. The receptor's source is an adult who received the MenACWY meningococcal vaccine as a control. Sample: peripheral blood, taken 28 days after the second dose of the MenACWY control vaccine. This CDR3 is CASSAQQDGYNSPLHF. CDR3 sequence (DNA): TGTGCCAGCAGCGCCCAGCAGGACGGATATAATTCACCCCTCCACTTT.